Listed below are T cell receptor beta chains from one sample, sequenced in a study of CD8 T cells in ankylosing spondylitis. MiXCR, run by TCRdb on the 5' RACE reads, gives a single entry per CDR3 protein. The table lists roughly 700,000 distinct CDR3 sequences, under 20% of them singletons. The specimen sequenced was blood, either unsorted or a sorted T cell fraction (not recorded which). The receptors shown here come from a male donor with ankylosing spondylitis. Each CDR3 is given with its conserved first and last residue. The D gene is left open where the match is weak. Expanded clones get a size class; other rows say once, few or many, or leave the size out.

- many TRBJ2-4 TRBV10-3 TGTGCCATCAGTGAAAAAAACATTCAGTACTTC CAISEKNIQYF
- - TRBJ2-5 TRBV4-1 TGCGCCAGCAGCCAAGAGTACAGGCAAGAGACCCAGTACTTC CASSQEYRQETQYF
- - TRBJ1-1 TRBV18 TGTGCCAGCTCACGGGCAGCTACTGAAGCTTTCTTT CASSRAATEAFF
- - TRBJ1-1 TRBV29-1 TGCAGCGTGCCCGCCTCGAGTGGGGTTAACACTGAAGCTTTCTTT CSVPASSGVNTEAFF
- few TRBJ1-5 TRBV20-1 TGCAGTGCAATCCCGACACACCGGGGGGGCAATCAGCCCCAGCATTTT CSAIPTHRGGNQPQHF
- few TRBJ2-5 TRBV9 TGTGCCAGCAGCGTAGGGGAGGGGGCTAGAGAAGAGACCCAGTACTTC CASSVGEGAREETQYF
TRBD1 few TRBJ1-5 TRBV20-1 TGCAGTGCTAGAGTTTCTGACAGGGGGGGCCAGCCCCAGCATTTT CSARVSDRGGQPQHF
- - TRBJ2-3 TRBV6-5 TGTGCCAGCAGTTACTGGAGAGGGGATACGCAGTATTTT CASSYWRGDTQYF
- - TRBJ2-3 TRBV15 TGTGCCACCAGCCCCCGTCCGACAGATACGCAGTATTTT CATSPRPTDTQYF
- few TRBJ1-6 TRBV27 TGTGCCAGCAGCCACGACTATAATTCACCCCTCCACTTT CASSHDYNSPLHF
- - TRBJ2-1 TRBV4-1 TGCGCCAGCAGCCAAGCTGGGATGAATGAGCAGTTCTTC CASSQAGMNEQFF
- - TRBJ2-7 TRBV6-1 TGTGCCAGCAGTGAAGCTCTAGGGGGCTACGAGCAGTACTTC CASSEALGGYEQYF